Listed here are 16 T cell receptor beta chains from one sample, sequenced in a study of blood T cell repertoires in COVID-19. The data were produced by immunoSEQ multiplex PCR, yet TCRdb's version contains in-frame clones alone and is incomplete. This table holds 100,000 or so clones, around 79% found once. The sequenced sample consisted of peripheral blood. Source of these receptors: a human donor in a cohort sampled during active COVID-19.

The gene calls are TRBV6-5 and TRBJ1-1, with D perhaps matching TRBD1 (5 bases). CDR3 length equals 12 residues. Germline assignment: CDR1 MNHEY and CDR2 SVGAGI. V dropped 2 bases and J dropped 11 bases, with 12 bases sitting between them. The chain's CDR3 is CASSYRGMAAFF. DNA of the CDR3: TGTGCCAGCAGTTACAGGGGAATGGCGGCTTTCTTT.

The V and J genes are TRBV9 and TRBJ2-3, with TRBD2 matching 13 bases. The CDR3 is made up of 17 amino acids. Germline V gives CDR1 SGDLS, CDR2 YYNGEE. The J segment lost 3 bases and the V segment lost 1 base, leaving 5 bases of the junction unmatched. CDR3: CASSVRLAGGSTDTQYF. CDR3 bases: TGTGCCAGCAGCGTAAGACTAGCGGGAGGATCTACAGATACGCAGTATTTT.

The chain has TRBV10-2 and TRBJ2-1; 10 positions agree with TRBD2. The CDR3 covers 15 residues. In germline, CDR1 is WSHSY, CDR2 SAAADI. V trimming: 7 bases; J trimming: 3 bases; junction bases outside the gene matches: 6. The CDR3 coding sequence is TGCGCCAGCACCCGAGCGGGAGGGCACTACAATGAGCAGTTCTTC. Translated, it gives CASTRAGGHYNEQFF.

CDR3 residues: CASSLPTSGRDTGELFF. Here the CDR3 DNA reads TGTGCCAGCAGCTTGCCCACTAGCGGGAGAGACACCGGGGAGCTGTTTTTT. The chain couples TRBV5-8 to TRBJ2-2, with 11 bases identical to TRBD2. Trimming at V came to 1 base and at J to 3 bases, leaving 5 bases not matched to a gene. The V gene's germline CDR1 is SGHTS and CDR2 YDEGEE. The CDR3 runs to 17 residues.

This clone occurred once. The chain carries TRBV7-2 and TRBJ1-3; D might be TRBD1 (6 bases). CDR1 is SGHTA and CDR2 is FQGNSA in the germline V gene. V was trimmed by 2 bases and J by 0 bases, leaving 11 bases between them. The CDR3 spans 16 residues. The CDR3 DNA is TGTGCCAGCAGCTTAAGGGGGACAACCTCTGGAAACACCATATATTTT. Amino acids: CASSLRGTTSGNTIYF.

The J gene is TRBJ1-5, the V gene TRBV7-9; D gene uncertain. This CDR3 has 12 amino acids. Germline V gives CDR1 SEHNR, CDR2 FQNEAQ (reference sequence). V shed 2 bases and J shed 9 bases, with 8 bases lying between them. The CDR3 region is CASSLYQRPQHF. CDR3 bases: TGTGCCAGCAGCTTATACCAGCGGCCCCAGCATTTT.

The chain combines TRBV9 with TRBJ2-2; the D is unclear. CDR3 length equals 12 residues. V dropped 4 bases and J dropped 5 bases, with 6 bases sitting between them. CDR1 is SGDLS, CDR2 YYNGEE, per germline. The CDR3 sequence is CASSRYTGELFF. CDR3 in DNA: TGTGCCAGCAGCCGCTATACCGGGGAGCTGTTTTTT.

This clone was recorded only once. V is TRBV9 and J is TRBJ2-1; 7 positions agree with TRBD2. V gave up 0 bases and J gave up 6 bases; unmatched junction bases: 9. The CDR3 runs to 16 residues. Germline V gene data show CDR1 as SGDLS and CDR2 as YYNGEE. CDR3 nucleotides: TGTGCCAGCAGCGTAGGTGGTGCGGGAGAGGTCAATGAGCAGTTCTTC. Translation gives CASSVGGAGEVNEQFF.

This rearrangement joins TRBV5-3 to TRBJ2-3; 9 bases agree with TRBD2. TRBV5-3 qualifies as an ORF whose function is uncertain. The CDR3 extends over 16 amino acids. After removal of 3 bases from V and 2 bases from J, the junction contained 7 bases not matched to a gene. The DNA for the CDR3 is TGTGCCAGAAGCTGGCTAGCGGGACTCCACACAGATACGCAGTATTTT. Translated, it gives CARSWLAGLHTDTQYF.

The chain recombines TRBV19 with TRBJ2-3, with a weak D call TRBD1 (6 bases). Germline CDR1 LNHDA, CDR2 SQIVND (reference sequence). The CDR3 is 13 residues long. V was pared by 7 bases and J by 3 bases, with 11 bases between. The CDR3 DNA follows: TGTGCCAGTACGCGAGGGGGTACAGATACGCAGTATTTT. It encodes CASTRGGTDTQYF.

This clone has more than one count but fewer than ten. This chain connects TRBV5-1 to TRBJ2-1, with D maybe TRBD2 (6 bases). CDR1 is SGHRS and CDR2 is YFSETQ in the germline V gene. V was clipped by 2 bases and J by 6 bases, with 9 bases between them. This CDR3 is 13 amino acids long. The DNA for the CDR3 is TGCGCCAGCAGCTTAGCTAGCGCCAATGAGCAGTTCTTC. Protein: CASSLASANEQFF. Full variable domain (missing parts from reference TRBV5-1 and TRBJ2-1): KAGVTQTPRYLIKTRGQQVTLSCSPISGHRSVSWYQQTPGQGLQFLFEYFSETQRNKGNFPGRFSGRQFSNSRSEMNVSTLELGDSALYLCASSLASANEQFFGPGTRLTVL.

The chain recombines TRBV19 with TRBJ2-1; 12 positions match TRBD2. This CDR3 region has 17 residues. Germline V gene data show CDR1 as LNHDA and CDR2 as SQIVND (reference sequence). The V and J ends lost 5 bases and 0 bases, in that order; junction bases with no gene match: 5. The CDR3 nucleotides are TGTGCCAGTAGTGGGGGGACTAGCGGGTTCTCCTACAATGAGCAGTTCTTC. Translated: CASSGGTSGFSYNEQFF. The full variable domain, in which reference TRBV19 and TRBJ2-1 provide the parts outside the CDR3, is DGGITQSPKYLFRKEGQNVTLSCEQNLNHDAMYWYRQDPGQGLRLIYYSQIVNDFQKGDIAEGYSVSREKKESFPLTVTSAQKNPTAFYLCASSGGTSGFSYNEQFFGPGTRLTVL.

The rearrangement uses TRBV5-1 and TRBJ2-3; 7 nucleotides align to TRBD2. The V gene's germline CDR1 is SGHRS and CDR2 YFSETQ. The ends lost 1 base at V and 4 bases at J; junction bases unmatched: 6. There are 15 residues in the CDR3. This CDR3 reads CASSLIGGSPDTQYF. Written as DNA, the CDR3 is TGCGCCAGCAGCTTGATCGGCGGGAGCCCAGATACGCAGTATTTT. The full variable domain, with the rest looked up from reference TRBV5-1 and TRBJ2-3, is KAGVTQTPRYLIKTRGQQVTLSCSPISGHRSVSWYQQTPGQGLQFLFEYFSETQRNKGNFPGRFSGRQFSNSRSEMNVSTLELGDSALYLCASSLIGGSPDTQYFGPGTRLTVL.

The chain joins TRBV5-5 to TRBJ2-5; 9 bases line up with TRBD1. V was clipped by 4 bases and J by 5 bases; unmatched bases: 6. The CDR3 contains 14 residues. The germline V gene has CDR1 SGHKS and CDR2 YYEKEE (reference sequence). CDR3 loop: CASSAGTGRETQYF. The CDR3 nucleotides read TGTGCCAGCAGCGCAGGGACAGGGAGGGAGACCCAGTACTTC.

In this sample, this clone turned up a few times. Other nucleotide sequences from this sample produce the same CDR3. V usage is TRBV20-1 and J usage is TRBJ2-1; D unclear. Trimming stripped 4 bases from V and 5 bases from J, with 6 bases between. The CDR3 contains 11 residues. Germline CDR1 and CDR2: DFQATT and SNEGSKA (reference sequence). CDR3 sequence (DNA): TGCAGTGCTACGAGAGACAATGAGCAGTTCTTC. Encoded protein: CSATRDNEQFF.

V usage is TRBV4-2 and J usage is TRBJ2-3; tentative D call: TRBD1 (6 bases). This CDR3 region has 21 residues. Germline CDR1 LGHNA, CDR2 YNFKEQ. Trimming cost V 1 base and J 0 bases, with 26 bases left between them. CDR3 bases: TGTGCCAGCAGCCAAGTCCAAATGAGGGCAGGGGACGCGAGAAGCACAGATACGCAGTATTTT. Translated, it gives CASSQVQMRAGDARSTDTQYF.